The sequence of this TCR beta chain was determined in a study of radiotherapy plus CTLA-4 blockade in lung cancer. Overall study context: Among patients, around 18% showed objective responses, and 25% to 35% had disease control. Regarding the study as a whole: Expansion in blood of tumor-derived TCR clones was seen after radiotherapy plus ipilimumab. Response was reportedly best predicted by early blood T cell clone dynamics, with interferon-beta.

Trimming took off 4 bases at V and 0 bases at J, with 15 bases between the two ends. The V gene's germline CDR1 is SQVTM and CDR2 ANQGSEA. This CDR3 comprises 15 residues. Assay used: immunoSEQ multiplex PCR; TCRdb lists only in-frame clones, some missing. Of about 120,000 clones detected, around 89% appear once; the ten largest clones hold 5.5% to 8%. About this clone itself: The antigen is undetermined.

V and J are TRBV29-1 and TRBJ1-1; D is unresolved. Sequencing was performed on peripheral blood, taken from a patient treated with radiotherapy plus ipilimumab. This TCR was recovered from a human donor with non-small cell lung cancer that progressed on radiotherapy plus ipilimumab. The CDR3 loop reads CSVVRGSGVNTEAFF. The DNA of the CDR3 is TGCAGCGTTGTGAGAGGATCCGGGGTGAACACTGAAGCTTTCTTT.